The rows below give T cell receptor beta chains drawn from one sample of a study of cytomegalovirus exposure and HLA in healthy donors. The assay was immunoSEQ multiplex PCR, and TCRdb's table has in-frame clones only and misses some. The sample consists of about 150,000 clones, approximately 80% of them appearing once. The source material was PBMCs. The receptors were gathered from a woman between 40 and 50 years old in good health and CMV-seropositive. Both conserved end residues are part of each CDR3. The order of the fields is J gene, V gene, CDR3 protein.

j_gene: TRBJ1-2
v_gene: TRBV5-4
CDR3aa: CASSLDMGADYGYTF

j_gene: TRBJ2-5
v_gene: TRBV28
CDR3aa: CASTLTGTSGRETQYF

j_gene: TRBJ1-2
v_gene: TRBV2
CDR3aa: CASSPRTGDYGYTF

j_gene: .
v_gene: TRBV15
CDR3aa: CATSRDQGEGQWRSGIYEQYF

j_gene: TRBJ2-7
v_gene: TRBV7-2
CDR3aa: CASSMDRVYEQYF

j_gene: TRBJ1-5
v_gene: TRBV19
CDR3aa: CASSTGQGSFQPQHF

j_gene: TRBJ2-3
v_gene: TRBV7-2
CDR3aa: CASSLQGNTQYF

j_gene: TRBJ1-3
v_gene: TRBV9
CDR3aa: CASSAGTLIGNTIYF

j_gene: TRBJ2-2
v_gene: TRBV27
CDR3aa: CASSSLSPGELFF

j_gene: TRBJ2-7
v_gene: TRBV6-5
CDR3aa: CASSPGRRTAYEQYF

j_gene: TRBJ1-3
v_gene: TRBV7-2
CDR3aa: CASSATGQGPGTIYF

j_gene: TRBJ2-7
v_gene: TRBV7-9
CDR3aa: CASSIDRNNYEQYF

j_gene: TRBJ1-4
v_gene: TRBV6-6
CDR3aa: CASSSVGEKLFF

j_gene: TRBJ2-3
v_gene: TRBV5-1
CDR3aa: CASSPSGSGSTDTQYF

j_gene: TRBJ1-2
v_gene: TRBV7-2
CDR3aa: CASSLVGGSKARREYGYTF

j_gene: TRBJ1-5
v_gene: TRBV28
CDR3aa: CASSPTGGLNQPQHF

j_gene: TRBJ1-5
v_gene: TRBV19
CDR3aa: CASSILGQSNQPQHF